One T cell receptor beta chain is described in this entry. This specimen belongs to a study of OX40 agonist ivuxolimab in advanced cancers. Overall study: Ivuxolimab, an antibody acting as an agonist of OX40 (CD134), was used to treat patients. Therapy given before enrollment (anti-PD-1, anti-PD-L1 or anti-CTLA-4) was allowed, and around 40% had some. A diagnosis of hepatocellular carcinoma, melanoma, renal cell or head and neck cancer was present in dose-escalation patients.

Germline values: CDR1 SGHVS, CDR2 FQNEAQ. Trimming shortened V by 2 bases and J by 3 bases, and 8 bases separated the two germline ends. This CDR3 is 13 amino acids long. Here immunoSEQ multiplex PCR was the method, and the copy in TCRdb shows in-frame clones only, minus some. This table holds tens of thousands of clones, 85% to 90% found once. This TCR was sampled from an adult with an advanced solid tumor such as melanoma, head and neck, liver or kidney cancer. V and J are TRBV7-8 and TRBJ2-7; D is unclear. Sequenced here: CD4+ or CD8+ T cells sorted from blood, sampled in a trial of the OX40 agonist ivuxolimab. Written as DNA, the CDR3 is TGTGCCAGCAGCTTATATGGGGTCTACGAGCAGTACTTC. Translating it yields CASSLYGVYEQYF.